The rows below give T cell receptor beta chains drawn from one sample of a study of T cell responses to AZD1222 COVID-19 vaccine. Some clones are missing from TCRdb's copy, which holds only in-frame ones; the method was immunoSEQ multiplex PCR. Among some 130,000 clones listed, 88% were seen once. This material consisted of peripheral blood, taken on day 0 of MenACWY control vaccination. The receptors here all came from an adult in good health. The CDR3 runs from the conserved cysteine through the conserved F or W. Only some rows state a clone size, as once, few, many or a class for expanded clones.

clone_size | v_call | cdr3_aa
- | TRBV29-1 | CSVVPRGSYEQYF
once | TRBV10-2 | CASRERVYEQYF
- | TRBV19 | CASSSEIFSYTF
- | TRBV18 | CASSPQETQYF
- | TRBV4-1 | CASSPSGQGAIYSPLHF
- | TRBV9 | CASSVGQGKDRAFF
- | TRBV2 | CASSGWLAGEEETQYF
- | TRBV5-5 | CASSLAVAPYNEQFF
- | TRBV4-1 | CASSLSSGSPYEQYF
once | TRBV30 | CAWGLGTASYEQYF
- | TRBV4-1 | CASSQRGRGSSEAFF
- | TRBV19 | CASTLMSGRMNTEAFF
- | TRBV30 | CAWSGGTRNLRREKLFF
- | TRBV2 | CASTLGQRGEKLFF
few | TRBV30 | CAWSGQGALNYGYTF
- | TRBV7-9 | CASSSDRLLDEKLFF
- | TRBV5-1 | CASSLTGAQQETQYF
- | TRBV27 | CASSPKTGVVNTEAFF
- | TRBV7-8 | CASSSRGFAGATNEKLFF
- | TRBV21-1 | CASSKSDRVVHGELFF
- | TRBV27 | CASSLSGWNEQFF
- | TRBV5-3 | CARSRDREYGELFF
- | TRBV4-2 | CASSPGGGGSLYEQYF
- | TRBV24-1 | CATRQGMRETQYF